Detailed here is one TCR beta chain. The antigen is unknown. TCRdb itself ran the reads through MiXCR, one entry per CDR3 protein. This sample yields approximately 1,000,000 distinct CDR3 sequences, of which about 33% are seen a single time; roughly 13% belongs to the top ten. The length of the CDR3 is 12 residues. V was shortened by 3 bases and J by 6 bases, with 6 bases between the two germline ends. Germline CDR1 reads MNHEY; CDR2 reads SVGAGI. These data come from a study of T cell repertoires in cytomegalovirus infection. The chain uses TRBV6-5 and TRBJ2-1; no clear D gene. The sample consisted of cultured CD8+ T cells from PBMCs, taken from culture after CMV antigen stimulation. The clonotype was recovered from a human donor in good health (CMV status not recorded). Some clones in this sample may be carry-over from other donors' samples. CDR3 DNA: TGTGCCAGCAGTTATGGGCCCAATGAGCAGTTCTTC. Its protein is CASSYGPNEQFF.